This T cell receptor (beta chain) was sequenced during a study of Tregs in tolerant kidney transplant recipients. Study in general: Related graft donors supplied nonmyeloablative bone marrow transplants, and mixed chimerism was transient. Whole-study findings and limits: Some patients' samples used different primers over time, so nucleotide sequences weren't comparable. Activated donor B cell expansion appeared to reveal the most relevant donor-specific TCRbeta repertoire.

Method: immunoSEQ multiplex PCR; TCRdb's copy keeps in-frame clones and lacks some. Here the sample table reports 50,000 to 65,000 clones. The V and J ends lost 4 bases and 5 bases respectively, with 11 bases between them. The CDR3 loop spans 14 amino acids. The germline CDR1 and CDR2 sequences are MNHNS and SASEGT. Points on this clone: Antigen unknown. From the germline J gene comes the end of the CDR3, since the read stops 3 residues before it.

This TCR derives from a human donor who received a combined kidney and bone marrow transplant. Here the sequenced sample was CD4+ T cells from blood, taken before the transplant. The chain couples TRBV6-1 to TRBJ2-2, with D possibly matching TRBD2 (5 bases). CDR3 DNA, as far as it was read: TGTGCCAGCAGTGGGCTAGCTGGGACCGGGGAG. Translated, it gives CASSGLAGTGE. The full CDR3 is CASSGLAGTGELFF.